This T cell receptor beta chain was observed in a study of blood T cell repertoires in COVID-19. Study summary: From T cells, B-cell-depleted T cells, or PBMCs came the material, which was cDNA or gDNA.

This clone was seen only once. The CDR3 sequence is 16 residues long. The germline V gene encodes CDR1 SGHNT and CDR2 YENEEA. V lost 4 bases and J 1 base, leaving 16 bases between the germline ends. Seattle-derived patients entered the study during active infection and were followed longitudinally. Libraries were prepared by immunoSEQ multiplex PCR; TCRdb keeps only in-frame clonotypes and omits some of them. The sample has some 360,000 clones, approximately 89% seen once. The sequenced sample consisted of peripheral blood. The V call is TRBV11-3, the J call TRBJ1-1; D unresolved. The source is an older woman with COVID-19, enrolled during active disease. CDR3 nucleotides: TGTGCCAGCAGCTCCAAACGTGGCCAACCGAACACTGAAGCTTTCTTT. This gives the protein CASSSKRGQPNTEAFF.